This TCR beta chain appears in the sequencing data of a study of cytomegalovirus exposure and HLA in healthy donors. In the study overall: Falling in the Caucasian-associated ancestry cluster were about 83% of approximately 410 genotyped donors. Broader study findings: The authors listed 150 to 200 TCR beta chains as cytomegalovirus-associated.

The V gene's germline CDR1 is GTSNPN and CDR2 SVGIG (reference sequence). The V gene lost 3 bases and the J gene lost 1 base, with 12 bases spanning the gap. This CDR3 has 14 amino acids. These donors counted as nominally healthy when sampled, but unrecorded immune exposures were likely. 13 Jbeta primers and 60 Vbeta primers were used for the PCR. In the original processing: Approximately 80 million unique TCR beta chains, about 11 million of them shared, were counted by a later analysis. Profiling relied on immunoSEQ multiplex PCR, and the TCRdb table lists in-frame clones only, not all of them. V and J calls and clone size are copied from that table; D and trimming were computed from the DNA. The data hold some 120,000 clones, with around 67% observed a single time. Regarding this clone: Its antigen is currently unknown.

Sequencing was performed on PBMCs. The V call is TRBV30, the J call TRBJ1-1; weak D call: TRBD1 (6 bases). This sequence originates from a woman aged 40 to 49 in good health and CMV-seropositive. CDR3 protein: CAWRYRVTNTEAFF. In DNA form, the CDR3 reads TGTGCCTGGAGGTACAGGGTGACGAACACTGAAGCTTTCTTT.